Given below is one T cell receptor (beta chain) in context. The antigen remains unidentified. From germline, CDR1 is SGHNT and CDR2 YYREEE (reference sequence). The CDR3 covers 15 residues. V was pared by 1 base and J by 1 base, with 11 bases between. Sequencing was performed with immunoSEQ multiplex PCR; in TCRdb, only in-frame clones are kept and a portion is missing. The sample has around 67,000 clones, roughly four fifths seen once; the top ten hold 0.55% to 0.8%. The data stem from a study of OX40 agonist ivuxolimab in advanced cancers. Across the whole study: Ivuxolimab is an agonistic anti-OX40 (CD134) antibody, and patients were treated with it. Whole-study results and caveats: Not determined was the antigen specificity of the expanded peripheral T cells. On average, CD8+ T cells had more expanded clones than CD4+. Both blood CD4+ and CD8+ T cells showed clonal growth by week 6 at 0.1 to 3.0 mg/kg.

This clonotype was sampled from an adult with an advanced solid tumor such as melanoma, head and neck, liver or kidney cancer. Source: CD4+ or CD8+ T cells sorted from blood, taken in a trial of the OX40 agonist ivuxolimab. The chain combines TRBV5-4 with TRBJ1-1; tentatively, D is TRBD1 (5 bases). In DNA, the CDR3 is TGTGCCAGCAGCTTGATCAGGGCTACGAACACTGAAGCTTTCTTT. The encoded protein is CASSLIRATNTEAFF. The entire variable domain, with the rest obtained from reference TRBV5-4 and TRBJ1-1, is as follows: ETGVTQSPTHLIKTRGQQVTLRCSSQSGHNTVSWYQQALGQGPQFIFQYYREEENGRGNFPPRFSGLQFPNYSSELNVNALELDDSALYLCASSLIRATNTEAFFGQGTRLTVV.